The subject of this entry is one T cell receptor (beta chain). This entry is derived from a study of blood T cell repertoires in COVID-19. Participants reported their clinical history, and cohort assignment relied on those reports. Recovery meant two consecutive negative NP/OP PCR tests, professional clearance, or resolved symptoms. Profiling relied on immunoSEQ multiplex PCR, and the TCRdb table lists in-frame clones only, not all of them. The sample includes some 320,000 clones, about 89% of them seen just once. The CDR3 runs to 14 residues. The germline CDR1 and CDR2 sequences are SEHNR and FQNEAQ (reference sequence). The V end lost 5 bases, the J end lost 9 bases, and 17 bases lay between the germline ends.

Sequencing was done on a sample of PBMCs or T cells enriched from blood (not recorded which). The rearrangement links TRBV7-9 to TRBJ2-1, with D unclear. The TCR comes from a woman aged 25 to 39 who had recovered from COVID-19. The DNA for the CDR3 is TGTGCCAGCAGCGAAAAGCAGACTGCCCCTGAGCAGTTCTTC. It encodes CASSEKQTAPEQFF.